This T cell receptor beta chain appears in the sequencing data of a study of CD8 T cells in Susac syndrome. Study outcomes and limitations: The study's TCR sequencing and HLA analysis covered a relatively small number of individuals, and the study acknowledged this.

V lost 4 bases and J lost 6; bases outside the gene matches: 6. CDR3 length: 15 residues. Germline V gene sequence: CDR1 SGHNT, CDR2 YYREEE (reference sequence). RNA, at about 0.5 to 1 ug, was reverse transcribed with random hexamers. The immunoSEQ assay covered 54 Vbeta and 13 Jbeta segments for CDR3. TCRdb reprocessed the immunoSEQ multiplex PCR reads with MiXCR, giving one entry per CDR3 protein. In the table there are 150,000 to 200,000 distinct CDR3 sequences, about 94% of which are singletons. Regarding this clonotype: Its antigen is unknown.

Sequencing of TCR beta was undertaken in CD8+ and CD4+ T cells derived from blood. The patients serving as multiple sclerosis controls were treatment-naive. They had stable or active relapsing-remitting disease and fulfilled revised McDonald criteria. The source of this sequence is a human donor with multiple sclerosis. The chain has TRBV5-4 and TRBJ2-1, with 11 positions matching TRBD2. The specimen was CD4+ T cells from PBMCs. The CDR3 here is CASSRTSGLSNEQFF. CDR3 coding DNA: TGTGCCAGCAGCCGGACTAGCGGGTTGAGCAATGAGCAGTTCTTC.